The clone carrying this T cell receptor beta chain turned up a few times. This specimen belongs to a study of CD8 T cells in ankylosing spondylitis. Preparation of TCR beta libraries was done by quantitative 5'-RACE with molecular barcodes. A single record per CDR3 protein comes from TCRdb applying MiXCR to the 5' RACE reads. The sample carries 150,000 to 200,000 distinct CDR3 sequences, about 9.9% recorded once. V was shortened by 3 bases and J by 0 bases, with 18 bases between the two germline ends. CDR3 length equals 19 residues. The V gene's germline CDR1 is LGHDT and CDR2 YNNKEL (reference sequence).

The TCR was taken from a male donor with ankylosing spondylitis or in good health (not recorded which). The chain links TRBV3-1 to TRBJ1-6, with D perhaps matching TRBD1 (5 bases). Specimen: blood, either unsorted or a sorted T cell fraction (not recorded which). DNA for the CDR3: TGTGCCAGCAGCCAGTTCAGGGCCCCGGGAGACTCCTATAATTCACCCCTCCACTTT. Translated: CASSQFRAPGDSYNSPLHF.